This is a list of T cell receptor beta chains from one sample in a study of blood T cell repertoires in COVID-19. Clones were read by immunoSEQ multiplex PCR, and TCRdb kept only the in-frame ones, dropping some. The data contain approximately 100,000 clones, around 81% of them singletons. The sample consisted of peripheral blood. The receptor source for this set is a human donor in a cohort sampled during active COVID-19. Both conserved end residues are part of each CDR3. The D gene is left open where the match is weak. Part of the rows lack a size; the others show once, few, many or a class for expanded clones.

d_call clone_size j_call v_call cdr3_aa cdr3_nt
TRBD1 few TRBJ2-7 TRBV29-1 CSVEGDRAYEQYF TGCAGCGTTGAAGGGGACAGAGCCTACGAGCAGTACTTC
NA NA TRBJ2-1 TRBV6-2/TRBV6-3 CASSYLSYSYNEQFF TGTGCCAGCAGTTACTTGAGTTACTCCTACAATGAGCAGTTCTTC
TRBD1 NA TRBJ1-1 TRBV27 CASRTGGSNTEAFF TGTGCCAGCAGGACAGGGGGCAGCAACACTGAAGCTTTCTTT
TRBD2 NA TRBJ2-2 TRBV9 CASSVYWTSGSGTGELFF TGTGCCAGCAGCGTTTACTGGACTAGCGGGAGTGGGACCGGGGAGCTGTTTTTT
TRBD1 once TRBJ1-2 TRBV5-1 CASSLGGQGAQGYTF TGCGCCAGCAGCTTGGGGGGACAGGGGGCGCAAGGCTACACCTTC
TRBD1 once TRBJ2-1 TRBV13 CASSTRQGYNEQFF TGTGCCAGCAGCACGCGACAGGGCTACAATGAGCAGTTCTTC
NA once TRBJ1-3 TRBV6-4 CASSDPPTGHSGNTIYF TGTGCCAGCTCAGACCCCCCGACAGGACACTCTGGAAACACCATATATTTT
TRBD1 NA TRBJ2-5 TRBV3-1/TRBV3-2 CASSLNRGRETQYF TGTGCCAGCAGCCTAAACAGGGGGCGGGAGACCCAGTACTTC
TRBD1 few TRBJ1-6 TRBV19 CASSVEGAGSPLHF TGTGCCAGTAGTGTCGAGGGGGCAGGTTCACCCCTCCACTTT
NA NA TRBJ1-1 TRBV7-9 CASTQGRAEAFF TGTGCCAGCACTCAGGGGAGGGCTGAAGCTTTCTTT
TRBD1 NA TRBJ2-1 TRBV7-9 CASSLTGVEQFF TGTGCCAGCAGCCTAACAGGGGTTGAGCAGTTCTTC
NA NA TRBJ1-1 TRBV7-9 CASSSTNTEAFF TGTGCCAGCAGCTCGACAAACACTGAAGCTTTCTTT
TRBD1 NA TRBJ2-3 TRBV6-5 CASSPGQARTDTQYF TGTGCCAGCAGCCCCGGACAGGCGCGCACAGATACGCAGTATTTT
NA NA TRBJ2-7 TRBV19 CASSPGTQGREQYF TGTGCCAGTAGTCCCGGAACTCAGGGAAGGGAGCAGTACTTC
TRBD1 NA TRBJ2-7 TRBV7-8 CASSDQLDRGHEQYF TGTGCCAGCAGCGACCAACTAGACAGGGGACACGAGCAGTACTTC
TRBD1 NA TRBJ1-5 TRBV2 CASSKRQGNNQPQHF TGTGCCAGCAGTAAACGACAGGGAAACAATCAGCCCCAGCATTTT
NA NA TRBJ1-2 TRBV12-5 CASGLAERGSYTF TGTGCTAGTGGTTTGGCGGAAAGAGGGAGCTACACCTTC
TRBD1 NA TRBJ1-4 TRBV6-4 CASSTRTGEKLFF TGTGCCAGCAGTACCCGGACAGGGGAAAAACTGTTTTTT
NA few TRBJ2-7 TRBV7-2 CASSLGGSGTAYEQYF TGTGCCAGCAGCTTGGGGGGTTCCGGGACAGCCTACGAGCAGTACTTC
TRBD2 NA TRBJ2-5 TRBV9 CASSGTSGSWETQYF TGTGCCAGCAGCGGAACTAGCGGGAGTTGGGAGACCCAGTACTTC
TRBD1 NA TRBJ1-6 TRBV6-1 CASSEVWDSQTYNSPLHF TGTGCCAGCAGTGAAGTATGGGACAGTCAAACCTATAATTCACCCCTCCACTTT
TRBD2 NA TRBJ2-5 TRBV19 CASSNPGLAGGLKETQYF TGTGCCAGTAGTAACCCGGGACTAGCGGGGGGTTTGAAAGAGACCCAGTACTTC
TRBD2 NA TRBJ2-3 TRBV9 CASSGTALAGRTDTQYF TGTGCCAGCAGCGGCACCGCTTTAGCGGGACGCACAGATACGCAGTATTTT
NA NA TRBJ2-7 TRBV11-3 CASSLVAGGSYEQYF TGTGCCAGCAGCTTAGTGGCCGGGGGCTCCTACGAGCAGTACTTC
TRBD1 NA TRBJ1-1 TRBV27 CASRGTGGTEAFF TGTGCCAGCAGGGGGACAGGGGGAACTGAAGCTTTCTTT
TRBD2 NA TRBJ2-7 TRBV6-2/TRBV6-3 CASSYSGTKPEQYF TGTGCCAGCAGTTACTCCGGGACTAAACCCGAGCAGTACTTC
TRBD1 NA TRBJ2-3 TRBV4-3 CASSQDGQGSTDTQYF TGCGCCAGCAGCCAGGACGGACAGGGTAGCACAGATACGCAGTATTTT
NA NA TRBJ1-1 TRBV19 CASSKRQYTEAFF TGTGCCAGTAGTAAAAGACAGTACACTGAAGCTTTCTTT
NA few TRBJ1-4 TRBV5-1 CASSLGPERRGEKLFF TGCGCCAGCAGCTTGGGACCGGAACGTAGAGGGGAAAAACTGTTTTTT